The rows below give T cell receptor beta chains drawn from one sample of a study of blood T cells in healthy people across ages. TCRdb passed the 5' RACE reads through MiXCR, listing each CDR3 protein once. The table records over 700,000 distinct CDR3 sequences, roughly 50% of them present only once. The sample taken for sequencing was blood. The source is a man older than 75 in good health. CDR3s include the opening cysteine and the closing phenylalanine or tryptophan. The order of the fields is clone size, V gene, J gene, D gene, CDR3 protein, CDR3 DNA. D genes are given only for firm matches. Only part of the rows carry a size: once, few, many, or a class if the clone is expanded.

-,TRBV7-9,TRBJ2-1,-,CASSSERAEAYNEQFF,TGTGCCAGCAGCTCAGAGCGGGCGGAAGCCTACAATGAGCAGTTCTTC
-,TRBV5-1,TRBJ2-1,TRBD2,CASRAGTSGYNEQFF,TGCGCCAGCAGGGCCGGGACTAGCGGGTACAATGAGCAGTTCTTC
-,TRBV5-6,TRBJ2-3,-,CASSYRVRYAYF,TGTGCCAGCAGCTACAGGGTGCGATACGCGTATTTT
-,TRBV25-1,TRBJ1-4,TRBD1,CASSDQDRGLILFF,TGTGCCAGCAGTGACCAGGACAGGGGTTTAATACTGTTTTTT
-,TRBV5-1,TRBJ2-3,-,CASSSNGGGKRYAYF,TGCGCCAGCAGCTCAAATGGGGGGGGCAAGAGATACGCGTATTTT
-,TRBV11-2,TRBJ2-5,-,CASSLDSGRGETQYF,TGTGCCAGCAGCTTAGATAGTGGAAGAGGAGAGACCCAGTACTTC
many,TRBV15,TRBJ2-4,TRBD2,CATSRELAGPGEQYF,TGTGCCACCAGCAGAGAACTAGCGGGACCGGGGGAGCAGTACTTC
-,TRBV28,TRBJ2-6,TRBD2,CASSNSGLAGAQSGANVLTF,TGTGCCAGCAGCAACTCGGGACTAGCGGGAGCCCAATCTGGGGCCAACGTCCTGACTTTC
once,TRBV20-1,TRBJ2-7,TRBD2,CSAPHWREGYEQYF,TGCAGTGCCCCCCACTGGCGGGAGGGCTACGAGCAGTACTTC
few,TRBV20-1,TRBJ2-1,-,CSAREHSNEQFF,TGCAGTGCTAGAGAGCACTCGAATGAGCAGTTCTTC
-,TRBV5-8,TRBJ2-7,TRBD1,CAGSLGQGDFSYEQYF,TGTGCCGGCAGCTTGGGACAGGGGGACTTCTCCTACGAGCAGTACTTC
-,TRBV7-2,TRBJ2-1,TRBD1,CASSSRDRWRYEQFF,TGTGCCAGCAGCTCCCGGGACAGGTGGAGGTATGAGCAGTTCTTC
-,TRBV7-2,TRBJ2-7,-,CASSPRAGYEQYF,TGTGCCAGCAGCCCCCGGGCGGGTTACGAGCAGTACTTC
-,TRBV2,TRBJ1-6,-,CASSIGGRANSPLHF,TGTGCCAGCAGCATTGGGGGCCGCGCAAATTCGCCCCTCCACTTT
-,TRBV6-5,TRBJ2-5,-,CASRATKRETQYF,TGTGCCAGCAGGGCCACTAAACGGGAGACCCAGTACTTC
-,TRBV10-3,TRBJ2-1,TRBD2,CAISAGGRDYNEQFF,TGTGCCATCAGTGCTGGAGGGAGGGACTACAATGAGCAGTTCTTC
-,TRBV24-1,TRBJ2-7,TRBD1,CATSESNRGYNEQYF,TGTGCCACCAGTGAGTCGAACAGGGGGTACAACGAGCAGTACTTC
-,TRBV9,TRBJ2-1,-,CASSVAFQVLSNEQFF,TGTGCCAGCAGCGTAGCTTTCCAGGTACTCAGCAATGAGCAGTTCTTC
few,TRBV5-1,TRBJ2-7,-,CASSVTPGTYEQYF,TGCGCCAGCAGCGTTACCCCAGGGACCTACGAGCAGTACTTC
-,TRBV9,TRBJ2-3,-,CASSVATWAGLSSFIDTQYF,TGTGCCAGCAGCGTAGCTACATGGGCGGGTCTATCATCTTTCATAGATACGCAGTATTTT
few,TRBV27,TRBJ2-7,TRBD1,CASSQSPGTGWGRIGEQYF,TGTGCCAGCAGTCAAAGTCCCGGGACAGGGTGGGGACGTATAGGGGAGCAGTACTTC
-,TRBV5-1,TRBJ2-1,TRBD2,CASSLGSRLAANEQFF,TGCGCCAGCAGCTTGGGATCGCGTCTAGCGGCCAATGAGCAGTTCTTC
once,TRBV28,TRBJ1-4,-,CASTNRVTNEKLFF,TGTGCCAGCACAAACAGGGTCACTAATGAAAAACTGTTTTTT
-,TRBV5-1,TRBJ2-1,TRBD2,CASSWGRGGRTRSYNEQFF,TGCGCCAGCAGCTGGGGGAGGGGCGGGAGGACTCGCTCCTACAATGAGCAGTTCTTC
-,TRBV6-2/TRBV6-3,TRBJ2-2,TRBD2,CASRRLAGVVGELFF,TGTGCCAGCAGGAGACTAGCGGGAGTGGTCGGGGAGCTGTTTTTT
-,TRBV5-1,TRBJ2-5,-,CASSLVGKGSQETQYF,TGCGCCAGCAGCTTGGTGGGGAAGGGGTCCCAAGAGACCCAGTACTTC
-,TRBV30,TRBJ2-5,-,CAWSPELGLKGTQYF,TGTGCCTGGAGCCCCGAACTGGGCCTGAAAGGGACCCAGTACTTC
-,TRBV21-1,TRBJ2-5,-,CASSKARGSIRETQYF,TGTGCCAGCAGCAAAGCCAGGGGGTCAATCCGGGAGACCCAGTACTTC
-,TRBV2,TRBJ1-1,-,CASSATGRGVNTEAFF,TGTGCCAGCAGTGCTACTGGGCGGGGGGTGAACACTGAAGCTTTCTTT
-,TRBV25-1,TRBJ2-7,TRBD2,CASRAGVLYEQYF,TGTGCCAGCAGGGCGGGAGTCCTCTACGAGCAGTACTTC
few,TRBV7-9,TRBJ2-7,TRBD1,CASSHRDRNYEQYF,TGTGCCAGCAGCCACCGGGACAGAAACTACGAGCAGTACTTC
-,TRBV20-1,TRBJ1-2,-,CSAIPGGNYGYTF,TGCAGTGCTATCCCGGGGGGGAACTATGGCTACACCTTC
-,TRBV7-3,TRBJ2-3,-,CASSSRQGTDTQYF,TGTGCCAGCAGCTCCCGACAGGGCACAGATACGCAGTATTTT
few,TRBV2,TRBJ1-2,TRBD1,CASSRDRDQRGYTF,TGTGCCAGCAGCCGCGACAGGGATCAACGTGGCTACACCTTC
-,TRBV5-6,TRBJ1-5,-,CASSRDGGNQPQHF,TGTGCCAGCAGCCGGGATGGGGGTAATCAGCCCCAGCATTTT
-,TRBV6-1,TRBJ2-7,-,CASNPLSSNGYEQYF,TGTGCCAGCAACCCTCTCTCCTCGAATGGCTACGAGCAGTACTTC
-,TRBV20-1,TRBJ1-2,TRBD1,CSAWGQGGNYGYTF,TGCAGTGCCTGGGGACAGGGAGGCAACTATGGCTACACCTTC
-,TRBV28,TRBJ1-5,TRBD1,CASSSPSGQNNQPQHF,TGTGCCAGCAGTTCCCCATCGGGACAGAATAATCAGCCCCAGCATTTT
-,TRBV25-1,TRBJ1-1,-,CASRELGENGEAFF,TGTGCCAGCAGGGAATTAGGAGAGAACGGTGAAGCTTTCTTT
few,TRBV20-1,TRBJ2-5,TRBD2,CSARTSGSGETQYF,TGCAGTGCTAGGACTAGCGGGAGCGGGGAGACCCAGTACTTC
-,TRBV14,TRBJ2-1,-,CASSQGPEQFF,TGTGCCAGCAGCCAGGGGCCAGAGCAGTTCTTC
-,TRBV6-5,TRBJ2-7,-,CASSYRGPGGPYEQYF,TGTGCCAGCAGTTACCGGGGCCCAGGGGGGCCTTACGAGCAGTACTTC
few,TRBV4-2,TRBJ2-1,TRBD1,CASSQDIGTGVVNEQFF,TGTGCCAGCAGCCAAGATATCGGGACAGGGGTAGTCAATGAGCAGTTCTTC
few,TRBV5-1,TRBJ1-2,-,CASSTGETKYGYTF,TGCGCCAGCAGCACGGGGGAGACAAAGTATGGCTACACCTTC
-,TRBV29-1,TRBJ1-1,TRBD1,CSVQGRPNTEAFF,TGCAGCGTACAGGGGAGGCCGAACACTGAAGCTTTCTTT
-,TRBV6-1,TRBJ2-7,-,CASSERGGRNEQYF,TGTGCCAGCAGTGAAAGGGGGGGAAGGAACGAGCAGTACTTC
-,TRBV20-1,TRBJ2-1,TRBD2,CSADPGTSGVSSYNEQFF,TGCAGCGCCGACCCCGGGACTAGCGGGGTGAGCTCCTACAATGAGCAGTTCTTC
-,TRBV10-3,TRBJ1-3,-,CAISESDGNTIYF,TGTGCCATCAGTGAGTCGGATGGAAACACCATATATTTT
-,TRBV27,TRBJ2-5,-,CASGTGSLETQYF,TGTGCCAGCGGTACGGGATCCCTAGAGACCCAGTACTTC
-,TRBV12-3/TRBV12-4,TRBJ1-2,-,CASTNPGTRGGYTF,TGTGCCAGCACTAATCCAGGGACCCGGGGGGGCTACACCTTC
few,TRBV10-2,TRBJ1-2,-,CASSESRPRRFGYTF,TGCGCCAGCAGTGAGTCCCGGCCAAGGCGCTTTGGCTACACCTTC
few,TRBV29-1,TRBJ2-5,TRBD2,CSVGASGSETQYF,TGCAGCGTTGGGGCTAGCGGGAGTGAGACCCAGTACTTC
-,TRBV24-1,TRBJ2-3,TRBD1,CATSESTGGYRYAYF,TGTGCCACCAGTGAATCGACAGGGGGCTACAGATACGCGTATTTT
-,TRBV5-8,TRBJ2-5,-,CASSSRAFQETQYF,TGTGCCAGCAGCTCAAGGGCGTTCCAAGAGACCCAGTACTTC